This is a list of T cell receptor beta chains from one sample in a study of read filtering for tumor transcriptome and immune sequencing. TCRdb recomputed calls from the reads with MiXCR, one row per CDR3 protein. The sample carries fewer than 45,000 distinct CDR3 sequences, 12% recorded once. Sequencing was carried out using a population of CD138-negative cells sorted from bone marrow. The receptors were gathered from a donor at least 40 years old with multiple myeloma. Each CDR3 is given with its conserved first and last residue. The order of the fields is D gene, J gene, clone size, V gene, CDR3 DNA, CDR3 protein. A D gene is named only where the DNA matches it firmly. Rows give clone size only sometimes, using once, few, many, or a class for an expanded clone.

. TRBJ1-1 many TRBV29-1 TGCAGCGCCCACGAGGGGCGAGAAACTGAAGCTTTCTTT CSAHEGRETEAFF
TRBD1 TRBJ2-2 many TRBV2 TGTGCCAGCAGTGGCCGGGACAGGGATAACACCGGGGAGCTGTTTTTT CASSGRDRDNTGELFF
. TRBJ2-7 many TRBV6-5 TGTGCCAGCAGCCAGGGTGACGAGCAGTACTTC CASSQGDEQYF
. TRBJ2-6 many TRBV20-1 TGCAGTGCTAGAAAGACCCCAGGTCCTGGGGCCAACGTCCTGACTTTC CSARKTPGPGANVLTF
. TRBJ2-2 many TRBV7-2 TGTGCCAGCAGCTTAAATTCCGGGAACACCGGGGAGCTGTTTTTT CASSLNSGNTGELFF
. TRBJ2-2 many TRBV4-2 TGTGCCAGCAGCCATAGACTGGCCGCGAACACCGGGGAGCTGTTTTTT CASSHRLAANTGELFF
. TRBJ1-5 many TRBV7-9 TGTGCCAGCAGCTTCTCGGGTCAGCCCCAGCATTTT CASSFSGQPQHF
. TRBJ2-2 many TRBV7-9 TGTGCCACCCGGATAAGAGCTGGGGGCGCGGACGGGGAGCTGTTTTTT CATRIRAGGADGELFF
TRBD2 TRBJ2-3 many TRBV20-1 TGCAGTGCTAGTACTAGCGCAGATACGCAGTATTTT CSASTSADTQYF
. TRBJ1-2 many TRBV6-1 TGTGCCAGCAGTGAGGGGGTCAGCCCCATATATGGCTACACCTTC CASSEGVSPIYGYTF
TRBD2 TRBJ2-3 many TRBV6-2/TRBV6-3 TGTGCCAGCAGTCAGACTAGCGGTACGCCTACGCAGTATTTT CASSQTSGTPTQYF
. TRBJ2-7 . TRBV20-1 TGCAGTGCTCCTACAGGGTACGAGCAGTACTTC CSAPTGYEQYF
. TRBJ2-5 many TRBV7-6 TGTGCCAGCAGCTTAACCAGAATGGAGACCCAGTACTTC CASSLTRMETQYF
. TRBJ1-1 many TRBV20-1 TGCAGTGCTAGTTCGGGGGACTACTTTGAAGCTTTCTTT CSASSGDYFEAFF
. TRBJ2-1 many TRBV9 TGTGCCAGCAGCGGTTACTCGAGCTCCTACAATGAGCAGTTCTTC CASSGYSSSYNEQFF
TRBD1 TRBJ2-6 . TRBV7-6 TGTGCCAGCAGCTTTACAGGGGGAGCTGGGGCCAACGTCCTGACTTTC CASSFTGGAGANVLTF
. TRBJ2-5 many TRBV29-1 TGCAGCGGCCACCTCCAGAGGACGGAGACCCAGTACTTC CSGHLQRTETQYF
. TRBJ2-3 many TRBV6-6 TGTGCCAGCAAGATCGGGGCCGGCACAGATACGCAGTATTTT CASKIGAGTDTQYF
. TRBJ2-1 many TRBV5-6 TGTGCCAGCAGCTTGGTCGACAATGAGCAGTTCTTC CASSLVDNEQFF
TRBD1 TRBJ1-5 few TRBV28 TGTGCCAGCAGCATATCGACAGGGGGCAATCAGCCCCAGCATTTT CASSISTGGNQPQHF
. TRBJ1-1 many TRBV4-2 TGTGCCAGCAGCCAAAAGGGGGGAAACACTGAAGCTTTCTTT CASSQKGGNTEAFF
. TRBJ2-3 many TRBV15 TGTGCCACCAGCCCAGGGACCCGTATCGATACGCAGTATTTT CATSPGTRIDTQYF
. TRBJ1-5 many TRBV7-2 TGTGCCAGCAGCCCTTCGGGAGGACGGGGTGATCCCCAGCATTTT CASSPSGGRGDPQHF
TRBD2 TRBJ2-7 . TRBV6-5 TGTACCAGCAGCCCTACTAGCGGGGGCTCCTACGAGCAGTACTTC CTSSPTSGGSYEQYF
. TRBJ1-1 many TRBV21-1 TGTGCCAGCAGTAAAGTTGAGGGGACAGGGATTAGCCCTGAAGCTTTCTTT CASSKVEGTGISPEAFF
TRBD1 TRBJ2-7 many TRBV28 TGTGCCAGCAGTTCACCGGGACAGCCGTACTACGAGCAGTACTTC CASSSPGQPYYEQYF
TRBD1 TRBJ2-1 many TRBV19 TGTGCCAGTAGTATAAGGGGGCCGATAATCAGTGAGCAGTTCTTC CASSIRGPIISEQFF
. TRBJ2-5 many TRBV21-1 TGTGCCACCGAGGGGGTGAAGACCCAGTACTTC CATEGVKTQYF
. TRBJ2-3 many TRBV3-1 TGTGCCAGCAGCCCGATGTCCTCAGATACGCAGTATTTT CASSPMSSDTQYF
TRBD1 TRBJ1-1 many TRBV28 TGTGCCAGCAGAGCGGCCGGGACAGGGGCCCTGAACACTGAAGCTTTCTTT CASRAAGTGALNTEAFF
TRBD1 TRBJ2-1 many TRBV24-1 TGTGCCACCAGTCTAAGTGGGACAGGGATCGATGAGCAGTTCTTC CATSLSGTGIDEQFF
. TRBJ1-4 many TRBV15 TGTGCCACCAGCAGAGGAACCATCAGGGACTATAATGAAAAACTGTGTTTT CATSRGTIRDYNEKLCF
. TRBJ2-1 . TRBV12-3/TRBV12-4 TGTGCCAGCAGTTTAAATACGGGGGACAATAAGCAGTTCTTC CASSLNTGDNKQFF